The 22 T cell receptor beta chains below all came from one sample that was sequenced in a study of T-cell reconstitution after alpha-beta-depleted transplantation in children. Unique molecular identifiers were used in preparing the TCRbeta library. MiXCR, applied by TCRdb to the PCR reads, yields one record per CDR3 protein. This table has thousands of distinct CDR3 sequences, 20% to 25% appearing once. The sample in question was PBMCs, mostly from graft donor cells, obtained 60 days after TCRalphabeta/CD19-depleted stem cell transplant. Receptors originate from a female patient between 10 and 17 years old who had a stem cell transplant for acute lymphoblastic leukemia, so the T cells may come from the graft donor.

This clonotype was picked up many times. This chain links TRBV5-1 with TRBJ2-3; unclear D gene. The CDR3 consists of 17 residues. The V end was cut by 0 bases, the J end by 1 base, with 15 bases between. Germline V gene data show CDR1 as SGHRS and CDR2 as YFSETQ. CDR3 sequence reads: CASSLAAARRGTDTQYF. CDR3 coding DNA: TGCGCCAGCAGCTTGGCGGCGGCTAGACGAGGCACAGATACGCAGTATTTT.

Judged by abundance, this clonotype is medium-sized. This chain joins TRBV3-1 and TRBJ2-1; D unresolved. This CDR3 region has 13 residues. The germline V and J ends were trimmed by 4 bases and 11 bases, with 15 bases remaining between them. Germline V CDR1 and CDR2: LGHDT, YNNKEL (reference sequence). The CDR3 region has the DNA TGTGCCAGCAGCCCTGGGATCTTTGTGAAGCAGTTCTTC. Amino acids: CASSPGIFVKQFF.

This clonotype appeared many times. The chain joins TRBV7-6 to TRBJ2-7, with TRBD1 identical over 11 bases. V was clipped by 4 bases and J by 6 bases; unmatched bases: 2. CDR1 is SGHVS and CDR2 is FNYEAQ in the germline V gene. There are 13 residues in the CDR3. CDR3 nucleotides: TGTGCCAGCAGCTCCGGGACAGGGGGCGAGCAGTACTTC. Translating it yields CASSSGTGGEQYF.

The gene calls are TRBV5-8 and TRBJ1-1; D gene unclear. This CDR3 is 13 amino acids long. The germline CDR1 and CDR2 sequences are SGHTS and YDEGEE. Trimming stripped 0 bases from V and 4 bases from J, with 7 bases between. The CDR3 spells CASSLDRRTEAFF. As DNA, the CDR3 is TGTGCCAGCAGCTTGGATAGGCGCACTGAAGCTTTCTTT.

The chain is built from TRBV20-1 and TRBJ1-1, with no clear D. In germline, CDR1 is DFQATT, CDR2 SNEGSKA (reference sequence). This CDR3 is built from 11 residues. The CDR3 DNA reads TGCAGAATCTCAGGATTCTCTGAAGCTTTCTTT. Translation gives CRISGFSEAFF.

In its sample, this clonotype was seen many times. The CDR3 region is CASSSLGNSPLHF. The CDR3 nucleotides are TGTGCCAGCAGCTCTTTGGGTAATTCACCCCTCCACTTT. The chain links TRBV7-9 to TRBJ1-6; D uncertain. Germline CDR1 is SEHNR and CDR2 is FQNEAQ (reference sequence). The CDR3 length is 13 residues. The V and J ends lost 4 bases and 6 bases respectively, with 7 bases between them.

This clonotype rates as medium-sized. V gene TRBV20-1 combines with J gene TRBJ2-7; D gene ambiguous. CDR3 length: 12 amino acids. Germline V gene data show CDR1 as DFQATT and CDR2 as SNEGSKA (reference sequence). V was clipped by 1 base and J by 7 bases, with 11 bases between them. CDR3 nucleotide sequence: TGCAGTGCTAGAGGGGTGACCCTGGAGCAGTACTTC. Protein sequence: CSARGVTLEQYF.

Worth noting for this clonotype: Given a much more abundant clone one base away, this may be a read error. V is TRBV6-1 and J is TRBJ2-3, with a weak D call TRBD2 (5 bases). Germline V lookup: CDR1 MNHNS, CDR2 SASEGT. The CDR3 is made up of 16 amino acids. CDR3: CASSELGRSSTDAQYF. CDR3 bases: TGTGCCAGCAGTGAACTCGGCAGGTCTAGCACAGATGCGCAGTATTTT.

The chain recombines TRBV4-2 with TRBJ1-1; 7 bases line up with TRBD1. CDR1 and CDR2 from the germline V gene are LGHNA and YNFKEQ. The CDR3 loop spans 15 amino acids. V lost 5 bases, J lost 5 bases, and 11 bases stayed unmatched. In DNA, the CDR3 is TGTGCCAGCAGCTTGGACAGGAGAAGAGTGACTGAAGCTTTCTTT. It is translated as CASSLDRRRVTEAFF.

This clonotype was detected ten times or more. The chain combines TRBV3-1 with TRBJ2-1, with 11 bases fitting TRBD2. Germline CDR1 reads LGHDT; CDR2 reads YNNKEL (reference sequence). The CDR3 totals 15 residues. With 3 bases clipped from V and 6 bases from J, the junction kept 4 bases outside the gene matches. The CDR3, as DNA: TGTGCCAGCAGCCATCAGACTAGCGGGGTCAATGAGCAGTTCTTC. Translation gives CASSHQTSGVNEQFF.

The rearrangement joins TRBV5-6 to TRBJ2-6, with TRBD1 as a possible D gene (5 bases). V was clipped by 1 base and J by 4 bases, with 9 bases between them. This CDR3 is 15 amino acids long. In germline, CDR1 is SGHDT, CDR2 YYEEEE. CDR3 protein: CASSLQGPGANVLTF. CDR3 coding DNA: TGTGCCAGCAGCTTGCAGGGTCCAGGGGCCAACGTCCTGACTTTC.

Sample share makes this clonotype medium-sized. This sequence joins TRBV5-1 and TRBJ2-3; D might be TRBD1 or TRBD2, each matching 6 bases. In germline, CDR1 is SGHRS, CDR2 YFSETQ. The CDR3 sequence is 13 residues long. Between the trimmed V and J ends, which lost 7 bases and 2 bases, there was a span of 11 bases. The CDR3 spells CASWRGDTDTQYF. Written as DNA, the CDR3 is TGCGCCAGCTGGAGGGGGGACACAGATACGCAGTATTTT.

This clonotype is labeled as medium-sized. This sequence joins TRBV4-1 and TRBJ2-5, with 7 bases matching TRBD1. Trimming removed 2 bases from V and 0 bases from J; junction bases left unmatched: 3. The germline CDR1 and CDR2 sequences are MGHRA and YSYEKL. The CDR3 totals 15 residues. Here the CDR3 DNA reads TGCGCCAGCAGCCAACCCGACAGGGACCAAGAGACCCAGTACTTC. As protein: CASSQPDRDQETQYF.

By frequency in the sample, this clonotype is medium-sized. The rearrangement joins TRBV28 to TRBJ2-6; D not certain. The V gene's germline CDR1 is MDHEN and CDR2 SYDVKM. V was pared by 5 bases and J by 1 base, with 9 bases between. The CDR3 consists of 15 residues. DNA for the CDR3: TGTGCCAGCAGTGAGCTTAGATCTGGGGCCAACGTCCTGACTTTC. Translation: CASSELRSGANVLTF.

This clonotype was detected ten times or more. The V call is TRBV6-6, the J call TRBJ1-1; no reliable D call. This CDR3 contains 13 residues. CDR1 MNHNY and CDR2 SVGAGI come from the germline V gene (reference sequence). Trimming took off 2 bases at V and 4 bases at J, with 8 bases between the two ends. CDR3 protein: CASSYGKFTEAFF. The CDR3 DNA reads TGTGCCAGCAGTTACGGGAAATTCACTGAAGCTTTCTTT.

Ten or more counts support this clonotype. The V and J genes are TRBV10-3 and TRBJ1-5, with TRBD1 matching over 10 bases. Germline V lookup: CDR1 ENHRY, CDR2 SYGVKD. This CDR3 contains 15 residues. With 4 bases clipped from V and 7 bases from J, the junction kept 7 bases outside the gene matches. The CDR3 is CAISVTGTGDQPQHF. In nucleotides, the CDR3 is TGTGCCATCAGTGTAACCGGGACAGGGGACCAGCCCCAGCATTTT.

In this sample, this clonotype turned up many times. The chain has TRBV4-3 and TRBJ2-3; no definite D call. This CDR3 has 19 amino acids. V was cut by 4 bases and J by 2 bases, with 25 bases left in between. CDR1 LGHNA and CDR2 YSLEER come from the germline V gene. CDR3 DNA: TGCGCCAGCAGCCCTTTCCGAATTATAGGTCTGTTACTCACAGATACGCAGTATTTT. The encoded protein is CASSPFRIIGLLLTDTQYF.

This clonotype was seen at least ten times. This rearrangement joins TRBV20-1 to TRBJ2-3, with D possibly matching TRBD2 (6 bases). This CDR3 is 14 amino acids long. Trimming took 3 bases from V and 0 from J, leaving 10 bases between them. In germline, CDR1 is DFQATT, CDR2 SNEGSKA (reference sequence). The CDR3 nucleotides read TGCAGTGCTAGTGGCGCGGGGAGCACAGATACGCAGTATTTT. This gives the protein CSASGAGSTDTQYF.

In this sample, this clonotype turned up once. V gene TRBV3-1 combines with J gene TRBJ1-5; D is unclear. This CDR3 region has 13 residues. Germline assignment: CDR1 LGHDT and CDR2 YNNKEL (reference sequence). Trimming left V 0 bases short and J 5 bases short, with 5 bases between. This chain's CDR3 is CASSQDIYQPQHF. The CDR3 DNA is TGTGCCAGCAGCCAAGATATCTATCAGCCCCAGCATTTT. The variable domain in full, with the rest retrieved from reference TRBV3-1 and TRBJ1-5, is DTAVSQTPKYLVTQMGNDKSIKCEQNLGHDTMYWYKQDSKKFLKIMFSYNNKELIINETVPNRFSPKSPDKAHLNLHINSLELGDSAVYFCASSQDIYQPQHFGDGTRLSIL.

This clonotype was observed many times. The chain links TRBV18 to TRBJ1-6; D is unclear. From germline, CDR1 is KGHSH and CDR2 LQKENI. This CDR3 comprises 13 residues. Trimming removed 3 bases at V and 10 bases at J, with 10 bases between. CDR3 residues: CASSPTDASPLHF. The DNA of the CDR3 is TGTGCCAGCTCACCGACGGACGCCTCACCCCTCCACTTT.

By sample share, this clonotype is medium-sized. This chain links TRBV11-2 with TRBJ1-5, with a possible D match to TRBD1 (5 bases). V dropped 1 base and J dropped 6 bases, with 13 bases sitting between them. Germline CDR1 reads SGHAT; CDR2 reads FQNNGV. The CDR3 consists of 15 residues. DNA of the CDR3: TGTGCCAGCAGCTTAGTTGGAGGGGCAGGTCAGCCCCAGCATTTT. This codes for CASSLVGGAGQPQHF.

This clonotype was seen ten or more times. CDR3: CASGLPQRGRGETQYF. The CDR3 DNA follows: TGTGCTAGTGGTTTGCCCCAGCGGGGTCGCGGGGAGACCCAGTACTTC. V and J are TRBV12-5 and TRBJ2-5; the match to TRBD2 covers 7 bases. V was pared by 2 bases and J by 5 bases, with 11 bases of the junction left unmatched. Germline CDR1 and CDR2: LGHNT and FRNRAP. There are 16 residues in the CDR3.